A single sample is the source of the 11 T cell receptor beta chains below, sequenced in a study of TIL therapy for anti-PD-1-resistant metastatic lung cancer. Indicated time point: pre-treatment sample, taken before nivolumab and TIL therapy. The libraries were made with immunoSEQ v3. Here immunoSEQ multiplex PCR was the method, and the copy in TCRdb shows in-frame clones only, minus some. In the table there are 55,000 to 65,000 clones, 70% to 75% of which are singletons. The sequences come from blood, collected at baseline. The source is a person between 30 and 80 years old with non-small cell lung cancer.

This rearrangement joins TRBV18 to TRBJ2-5; D is perhaps TRBD1 (5 bases). CDR1 and CDR2 from the germline V gene are KGHSH and LQKENI. The germline V and J ends were trimmed by 2 bases and 5 bases, with 9 bases remaining between them. The CDR3 has 13 residues. The CDR3: CASSPGAGETQYF. The CDR3 DNA reads as TGTGCCAGCTCACCAGGGGCCGGGGAGACCCAGTACTTC.

This clone was recorded once. This chain links TRBV27 with TRBJ2-1; D tentatively fits TRBD1 or TRBD2 (5 bases each). The CDR3 is made up of 15 amino acids. The V and J ends lost 5 bases and 0 bases respectively, with 11 bases between them. Germline CDR1 and CDR2: MNHEY and SMNVEV (reference sequence). The CDR3 DNA sequence: TGTGCCAGCAGTCATATCGGGACCTCCTACAATGAGCAGTTCTTC. Protein sequence: CASSHIGTSYNEQFF.

The chain links TRBV18 to TRBJ1-2; perhaps TRBD1 as D (6 bases). The CDR3 extends over 15 amino acids. The germline CDR1 and CDR2 sequences are KGHSH and LQKENI. V was trimmed by 3 bases and J by 5 bases, leaving 16 bases between them. Written as DNA, the CDR3 is TGTGCCAGCTCACCGTCGTGGAGGACAGAATATGGCTACACCTTC. Translation: CASSPSWRTEYGYTF.

The V and J genes are TRBV7-2 and TRBJ2-7; D gene unclear. The CDR3 consists of 15 residues. The ends were cut back, 0 bases at V and 3 bases at J, with 12 bases in the middle. Germline V gives CDR1 SGHTA, CDR2 FQGNSA. The CDR3 reads CASSLAGAIFYEQYF. In nucleotides, the CDR3 is TGTGCCAGCAGCTTAGCTGGAGCCATCTTCTACGAGCAGTACTTC.

The rearrangement uses TRBV15 and TRBJ2-2; 9 bases are a match to TRBD1. CDR3 length equals 16 residues. Germline CDR1 reads LNHNV; CDR2 reads YYDKDF (reference sequence). The V gene end was trimmed by 3 bases and the J gene end by 0 bases; junction bases not matched to a gene: 2. The DNA for the CDR3 is TGTGCCACCAGCAGGGACAGGGGTCCGAACACCGGGGAGCTGTTTTTT. Amino acid sequence: CATSRDRGPNTGELFF.

The V gene is TRBV4-2, the J gene TRBJ1-2, with D possibly TRBD1 on 5 matching bases. Germline V gene lookup returns CDR1 LGHNA and CDR2 YNFKEQ. This CDR3 comprises 13 residues. Trimming removed 3 bases from V and 10 bases from J, with 15 bases in between. The CDR3 DNA follows: TGTGCCAGCAGCCATGGAAGGGGCGGTGACTACACCTTC. It translates to CASSHGRGGDYTF.

A few counts support this clone. J is TRBJ1-4 and V is TRBV19; perhaps TRBD1 as D (5 bases). V dropped 1 base and J dropped 1 base, with 7 bases sitting between them. CDR1 is LNHDA, CDR2 SQIVND, per germline (reference sequence). The CDR3 consists of 15 residues. Here the CDR3 reads CASSIGDRTNEKLFF. CDR3 in DNA: TGTGCCAGTAGTATAGGTGACAGAACTAATGAAAAACTGTTTTTT. Variable domain in full (rest from reference TRBV19 and TRBJ1-4): DGGITQSPKYLFRKEGQNVTLSCEQNLNHDAMYWYRQDPGQGLRLIYYSQIVNDFQKGDIAEGYSVSREKKESFPLTVTSAQKNPTAFYLCASSIGDRTNEKLFFGSGTQLSVL.

This sequence joins TRBV6-1 and TRBJ2-6; D is undetermined. Trimming took 4 bases from V and 2 from J, leaving 3 bases between them. Germline CDR1 reads MNHNS; CDR2 reads SASEGT. The CDR3 loop spans 13 amino acids. The CDR3 DNA follows: TGTGCCAGCAGTGTGCCTGGGGCCAACGTCCTGACTTTC. It translates to CASSVPGANVLTF.

This CDR3 is CASSQDMFDSYYTF. CDR3 DNA: TGCGCCAGCAGCCAAGATATGTTTGACAGTTACTACACCTTC. The chain recombines TRBV4-3 with TRBJ1-2, with D possibly matching TRBD1 (5 bases). The CDR3 is 14 residues long. Germline V gives CDR1 LGHNA, CDR2 YSLEER. Trimming took off 0 bases at V and 10 bases at J, with 15 bases between the two ends.

CDR3 region: CAITGKNTGELFF. The CDR3 nucleotides are TGTGCCATCACAGGCAAGAACACCGGGGAGCTGTTTTTT. V is TRBV10-3 and J is TRBJ2-2; D not resolved. Germline V lookup: CDR1 ENHRY, CDR2 SYGVKD. V lost 7 bases, J lost 1 base, and 7 bases lay in between. The CDR3 totals 13 residues.

The chain uses TRBV5-1 and TRBJ2-5, with TRBD2 as a possible D gene (5 bases). The J call could be wrong; TRBJ2-7 is a better fit for the DNA end. The CDR3 consists of 14 residues. Looked up from germline, CDR1 is SGHRS and CDR2 is YFSETQ. The CDR3 nucleotides are TGCGCCAGCAGCTTGTGGGCGGGTCTCTACGAGCAGTACTTC. Protein product: CASSLWAGLYEQYF.